The 30 T cell receptor beta chains listed next were all sequenced from one sample in a study of shared T cell receptors in the human thymus. The data were produced by immunoSEQ multiplex PCR, yet TCRdb's version contains in-frame clones alone and is incomplete. The sample consists of more than 550,000 clones, 87% of them appearing once. This same sample was also taken into another study, of human thymus T cells.

The sequencing input was thymocytes. The receptors derive from a boy in the first two years of life with a congenital heart defect.

The chain joins TRBV29-1 to TRBJ2-5, with a possible D match to TRBD1 (5 bases). V shed 4 bases and J shed 2 bases, with 8 bases lying between them. CDR1 and CDR2 (germline): SQVTM, ANQGSEA. There are 12 residues in the CDR3. CDR3 DNA sequence: TGCAGCGTTGGGACACCACAAGAGACCCAGTACTTC. Encoded protein: CSVGTPQETQYF.

In its sample, this clone was seen once. The V call is TRBV4-3, the J call TRBJ1-2; tentatively, D is TRBD1 (5 bases). V dropped 5 bases and J dropped 0 bases, with 22 bases sitting between them. The CDR3 runs to 18 residues. Germline V lookup: CDR1 LGHNA, CDR2 YSLEER. The DNA of the CDR3 is TGCGCCAGCAGCAAATGTCCCCCAGGGCGATGTCCTAACTATGGCTACACCTTC. Protein sequence: CASSKCPPGRCPNYGYTF.

As DNA, the CDR3 is TGTGCCACCAGCAGAGACGATAAGCGGGATACGCAGTATTTT. Amino acids: CATSRDDKRDTQYF. The chain has TRBV15 and TRBJ2-3; tentatively, D is TRBD2 (5 bases). CDR1 and CDR2 from the germline V gene are LNHNV and YYDKDF (reference sequence). V was pared by 0 bases and J by 6 bases, with 10 bases between. This CDR3 spans 14 amino acids.

The chain combines TRBV6-1 with TRBJ1-2; the D is unclear. The CDR3 covers 14 residues. Germline V lookup: CDR1 MNHNS, CDR2 SASEGT. Trimming took 8 bases from V and 1 from J, leaving 14 bases between them. Here the CDR3 DNA reads TGTGCCAGCTTCCAGGCCCCCCTTAACTATGGCTACACCTTC. Protein product: CASFQAPLNYGYTF.

This CDR3 is CASSLLTREYGNQPQHF. Here the CDR3 DNA reads TGTGCCAGCAGCTTATTGACCCGGGAATACGGCAATCAGCCCCAGCATTTT. This rearrangement joins TRBV7-6 to TRBJ1-5; D is uncertain. Trimming cost V 2 bases and J 2 bases, with 16 bases left between them. Germline lookup yields CDR1 SGHVS and CDR2 FNYEAQ. CDR3 length equals 17 residues.

This chain links TRBV16 with TRBJ1-5; 7 bases fit TRBD1. The CDR3 length is 16 residues. Germline CDR1 KGHSY, CDR2 FQNENV. Trimming removed 3 bases from V and 0 bases from J; junction bases left unmatched: 5. In DNA form, the CDR3 reads TGTGCCAGCAGCCAGGGACAGATCTATAGCAATCAGCCCCAGCATTTT. Protein sequence: CASSQGQIYSNQPQHF.

The chain is built from TRBV6-7 and TRBJ2-7; TRBD1 is a possible D gene (5 bases). Being an ORF, TRBV6-7 has a function that is uncertain. CDR3 length: 12 residues. Trimming pared 9 bases from V and 2 bases from J, leaving 11 bases between. Written as DNA, the CDR3 is TGTGCCAGAGTGGACAACACCTACGAGCAGTACTTC. Amino acid sequence: CARVDNTYEQYF.

This chain connects TRBV6-4 to TRBJ2-5; 8 nucleotides line up with TRBD1. Germline assignment: CDR1 MRHNA and CDR2 SNTAGT. CDR3 size: 13 residues. V lost 6 bases, J lost 6 bases, and 6 bases stayed unmatched. The DNA for the CDR3 is TGTGCCAGCAGCGCTGGACAGGGCCAGACCCAGTACTTC. This encodes CASSAGQGQTQYF.

This chain connects TRBV11-3 to TRBJ2-3; 11 bases map to TRBD2. Germline-derived CDR1 and CDR2 are SGHNT and YENEEA. Germline trimming cut 5 bases from V and 2 bases from J; bases unmatched to any gene: 15. This CDR3 is built from 19 residues. This CDR3 reads CASSPTASGRPQLTDTQYF. CDR3 sequence (DNA): TGTGCCAGCAGCCCCACCGCTAGCGGGAGGCCCCAGCTCACAGATACGCAGTATTTT.

The chain employs TRBV28 and TRBJ1-5; TRBD1 is a possible D gene (5 bases). The ends were cut back, 4 bases at V and 0 bases at J, with 19 bases in the middle. Germline V gene lookup returns CDR1 MDHEN and CDR2 SYDVKM. This CDR3 comprises 18 residues. The CDR3 DNA follows: TGTGCCAGCAGTTCCTTGGGGGGTATGGGGTATAGCAATCAGCCCCAGCATTTT. Translation gives CASSSLGGMGYSNQPQHF.

The gene calls are TRBV14 and TRBJ2-7, with 8 bases that match TRBD1. Germline loops: CDR1 SGHDN, CDR2 FVKESK. V shed 1 base and J 5 bases; nucleotides not matched to a gene: 7. This CDR3 is 15 amino acids long. CDR3: CASSQGAQGAHEQYF. CDR3 in DNA: TGTGCCAGCAGCCAAGGAGCGCAGGGGGCTCACGAGCAGTACTTC.

This clone appeared once. CDR3 DNA sequence: TGTGCCAGCAGCTTCGACAGGGTGTCTGTCTATGGCTACACCTTC. Protein product: CASSFDRVSVYGYTF. This chain uses TRBV7-9 with TRBJ1-2; 7 bases line up with TRBD1. Germline CDR1 is SEHNR and CDR2 is FQNEAQ (reference sequence). The length of the CDR3 is 15 residues. With V trimmed by 3 bases and J by 4 bases, 8 bases remained unmatched.

This sequence joins TRBV18 and TRBJ2-7; the match to TRBD1 covers 7 bases. Trimming removed 5 bases from V and 2 bases from J; junction bases left unmatched: 6. Per the germline V gene, CDR1 is KGHSH and CDR2 is LQKENI. The CDR3 has 14 amino acids. The CDR3 here is CASSFGTEPYEQYF. The DNA for the CDR3 is TGTGCCAGCTCATTCGGGACAGAACCCTACGAGCAGTACTTC.

This chain connects TRBV11-3 to TRBJ2-3; 8 nucleotides agree with TRBD1. With 5 bases clipped from V and 4 bases from J, the junction kept 5 bases outside the gene matches. The germline V gene encodes CDR1 SGHNT and CDR2 YENEEA. This CDR3 is 14 amino acids long. The CDR3 coding sequence is TGTGCCAGCAGCCCGGGACAGGATTCAGATACGCAGTATTTT. Encoded protein: CASSPGQDSDTQYF.

V and J are TRBV6-1 and TRBJ2-2, with 15 bases matching TRBD2. The length of the CDR3 is 19 residues. Germline CDR1 and CDR2: MNHNS and SASEGT. J was trimmed by 4 bases and V by 4 bases; bases with no gene match: 10. DNA for the CDR3: TGTGCCAGCAGTGCCCCGGGACTAGCGGGAGGCCGAATCACCGGGGAGCTGTTTTTT. It is translated as CASSAPGLAGGRITGELFF.

This chain uses TRBV4-3 with TRBJ2-5; 7 bases line up with TRBD1. V dropped 0 bases and J dropped 1; count of bases not matched to a gene: 5. This CDR3 is 16 amino acids long. CDR1 is LGHNA and CDR2 is YSLEER in the germline V gene. The DNA for the CDR3 is TGCGCCAGCAGCCAAGAGACAGGGAGCCCCCAAGAGACCCAGTACTTC. Protein: CASSQETGSPQETQYF.

This clone appeared a single time. The chain links TRBV4-1 to TRBJ1-1, with D tentatively TRBD1 (5 bases). The CDR3 spans 17 residues. Looked up from germline, CDR1 is MGHRA and CDR2 is YSYEKL. V lost 1 base, J lost 4 bases, and 19 bases lay in between. This CDR3 is CASSQGGEVRGGTEAFF. Here the CDR3 DNA reads TGCGCCAGCAGCCAAGGGGGGGAAGTTAGGGGCGGCACTGAAGCTTTCTTT.

This chain joins TRBV7-2 and TRBJ1-3; D is possibly TRBD1 (6 bases). Germline-derived CDR1 and CDR2 are SGHTA and FQGNSA. The CDR3 length is 17 residues. The ends were cut back, 2 bases at V and 1 base at J, with 15 bases in the middle. In nucleotides, the CDR3 is TGTGCCAGCAGCTTATCCCTAGACAGGAGGTCTGGAAACACCATATATTTT. Encoded protein: CASSLSLDRRSGNTIYF.

This clone showed up just once. The chain carries TRBV28 and TRBJ2-7; the D gene is possibly TRBD1 (6 bases). Germline lookup yields CDR1 MDHEN and CDR2 SYDVKM. V was cut by 7 bases and J by 3 bases, with 19 bases left in between. This CDR3 contains 15 residues. CDR3 nucleotide sequence: TGTGCCAGCAAGGGGGTGGAGCGGAGGTTCTACGAGCAGTACTTC. Amino acids: CASKGVERRFYEQYF.

The chain uses TRBV7-9 and TRBJ1-2, with D unclear. V was trimmed by 0 bases and J by 3 bases, leaving 20 bases between them. Germline-derived CDR1 and CDR2 are SEHNR and FQNEAQ (reference sequence). CDR3 length: 18 amino acids. CDR3 DNA sequence: TGTGCCAGCAGCTTAGCGTCCCAGAGGAGTACCTTTGACTATGGCTACACCTTC. Its translation is CASSLASQRSTFDYGYTF.

CDR3 in DNA: TGTGCCAGCAGCCAATGGGGGGTAGCGGGCCCAACAAACATTCAGTACTTC. This codes for CASSQWGVAGPTNIQYF. The V call is TRBV14, the J call TRBJ2-4; 7 nucleotides line up with TRBD2. After removal of 2 bases from V and 6 bases from J, the junction contained 13 bases not matched to a gene. The CDR3 runs to 17 residues. Germline CDR1 is SGHDN and CDR2 is FVKESK. The full variable domain, with the rest looked up from reference TRBV14 and TRBJ2-4, is EAGVTQFPSHSVIEKGQTVTLRCDPISGHDNLYWYRRVMGKEIKFLLHFVKESKQDESGMPNNRFLAERTGGTYSTLKVQPAELEDSGVYFCASSQWGVAGPTNIQYFGAGTRLSVL.

This chain uses TRBV10-3 with TRBJ2-6; D remains unclear. The CDR3 length is 14 residues. Germline CDR1 and CDR2: ENHRY and SYGVKD. As DNA, the CDR3 is TGTGCGACCCAGGATCGCGCTGGGGCCAACGTCCTGACTTTC. Translation: CATQDRAGANVLTF.

The chain links TRBV12-5 to TRBJ2-1; TRBD1 aligns across 11 bases. V dropped 7 bases and J dropped 6; count of bases not matched to a gene: 8. Germline V gives CDR1 LGHNT, CDR2 FRNRAP. CDR3 length: 15 amino acids. The CDR3 sequence is CASVPTGTGGNEQFF. The CDR3 DNA sequence: TGTGCTAGTGTTCCTACCGGGACAGGGGGCAATGAGCAGTTCTTC.

This chain connects TRBV27 to TRBJ2-7; the D gene is possibly TRBD1 (6 bases). This CDR3 has 15 amino acids. Looked up from germline, CDR1 is MNHEY and CDR2 is SMNVEV (reference sequence). V was clipped by 2 bases and J by 4 bases, with 15 bases between them. CDR3 in amino acids: CASSLGGPEIYEQYF. In nucleotides, the CDR3 is TGTGCCAGCAGTTTAGGGGGCCCGGAGATATACGAGCAGTACTTC.

The gene calls are TRBV28 and TRBJ2-7; 9 positions match TRBD1. CDR3 length equals 14 residues. V was pared by 6 bases and J by 5 bases, with 8 bases of the junction left unmatched. Germline-derived CDR1 and CDR2 are MDHEN and SYDVKM. CDR3 nucleotides: TGTGCCAGCAGCGTGGACAGGGGAAGGGACGAGCAGTACTTC. Residues: CASSVDRGRDEQYF.

The chain recombines TRBV4-1 with TRBJ1-1; D not resolved. V shed 2 bases and J shed 5 bases, with 15 bases lying between them. CDR1 is MGHRA, CDR2 YSYEKL, per germline. CDR3 length: 15 residues. The CDR3 DNA reads as TGCGCCAGCAGCCAACAGTATGTAGCGGGAACTGAAGCTTTCTTT. Translating it yields CASSQQYVAGTEAFF.

The chain combines TRBV19 with TRBJ1-5; 9 bases fit TRBD1. The CDR3 runs 17 residues. Germline V gene sequence: CDR1 LNHDA, CDR2 SQIVND (reference sequence). V trimming: 3 bases; J trimming: 0 bases; junction bases outside the gene matches: 6. The CDR3 here is CASSIRDRGYSNQPQHF. In DNA form, the CDR3 reads TGTGCCAGTAGTATTCGCGACAGGGGGTATAGCAATCAGCCCCAGCATTTT.

This chain links TRBV4-3 with TRBJ1-5; 7 nucleotides align to TRBD1. Germline loops: CDR1 LGHNA, CDR2 YSLEER. After removal of 0 bases from V and 0 bases from J, the junction contained 2 bases not matched to a gene. CDR3 length: 16 amino acids. The CDR3 sequence is CASSQDRTGSNQPQHF. The CDR3 DNA reads as TGCGCCAGCAGCCAAGATCGGACAGGTAGCAATCAGCCCCAGCATTTT.

V usage is TRBV5-8 and J usage is TRBJ2-7; perhaps TRBD2 as D (6 bases). The V end lost 1 base, the J end lost 3 bases, and 14 bases lay between the germline ends. The CDR3 extends over 15 amino acids. CDR1 is SGHTS and CDR2 is YDEGEE in the germline V gene. The CDR3 protein is CASSLPIGGVYEQYF. In DNA, the CDR3 is TGTGCCAGCAGCTTGCCAATCGGGGGAGTCTACGAGCAGTACTTC.

The V gene is TRBV6-1, the J gene TRBJ1-1; D is unclear. This CDR3 comprises 14 residues. Trimming pared 6 bases from V and 6 bases from J, leaving 17 bases between. Germline assignment: CDR1 MNHNS and CDR2 SASEGT. CDR3 coding DNA: TGTGCCAGCAGATCTGAGGGCCGAAAGGCTGAAGCTTTCTTT. Translating it yields CASRSEGRKAEAFF.